Presented here are 30 T cell receptor beta chains from one specimen sequenced in a study of CD8+ T cells in alopecia areata (dated by TCRdb to 2017 to 2018). The method behind the library was the immunoSEQ multiplex PCR assay. RNA was extracted from all samples and reverse transcribed into cDNA, which served as template for TCR sequencing. The table was pulled from immuneACCESS by TCRdb, which kept in-frame rearrangements only. Such tables lose some clones; where checked, under half of the loss comes from unresolved V genes, and the rest has no known cause. This sample holds about 160,000 clones; more than 45% were observed only once. The ten most abundant clones make up around 7% of the sample. Sequencing was performed on CD4+ T cells sorted from blood. Every receptor here comes from a human donor with alopecia areata.

The CDR3 DNA reads as TGTGCCAGCAGGGCCGTGGCGGCAAGTAATGAGCAGTTCTTC. As protein: CASRAVAASNEQFF. The chain employs TRBV6-6 and TRBJ2-1; D uncertain. The CDR3 length is 14 residues. Trimming stripped 6 bases from V and 7 bases from J, with 16 bases between. The germline gives CDR1 MNHNY, CDR2 SVGAGI (reference sequence).

The rearrangement links TRBV28 to TRBJ1-2; no firm D call. The germline CDR1 and CDR2 sequences are MDHEN and SYDVKM. Trimming left V 4 bases short and J 4 bases short, with 10 bases between. The CDR3 length is 13 residues. CDR3 region: CASSSGPVYGYTF. The CDR3 coding sequence is TGTGCCAGCAGTTCAGGACCGGTCTATGGCTACACCTTC.

The chain uses TRBV6-6 and TRBJ2-1; the D gene is possibly TRBD2 (5 bases). CDR1 and CDR2 (germline): MNHNY, SVGAGI (reference sequence). The CDR3 runs to 15 residues. V lost 6 bases and J lost 3, with 15 bases in between. The CDR3 DNA reads TGTGCCAGCAGGACGGGGAGCGCACGCTACAATGAGCAGTTCTTC. Its protein is CASRTGSARYNEQFF.

This clone has only a few counts. CDR3 bases: TGTGCCAGCAGCTTCGGCGTCAGGGGAAGGGATACGCAGTATTTT. Protein product: CASSFGVRGRDTQYF. The genes are TRBV7-2 and TRBJ2-3; possible D gene TRBD1, 6 bases. V lost 3 bases to trimming and J lost 6 bases, with 16 bases between them. The CDR3 covers 15 residues. From germline, CDR1 is SGHTA and CDR2 FQGNSA.

The chain carries TRBV30 and TRBJ1-5; no clear D. The CDR3 is 14 residues long. Trimming left V 0 bases short and J 4 bases short, with 10 bases between. CDR1 and CDR2 from the germline V gene are GTSNPN and SVGIG (reference sequence). In DNA form, the CDR3 reads TGTGCCTGGAGTGTACTGGGCGGTAATCAGCCCCAGCATTTT. Translation: CAWSVLGGNQPQHF.

The CDR3 protein is CASSPSLRMGDTQYF. The CDR3 region has the DNA TGTGCCAGCTCACCATCCTTAAGAATGGGGGATACGCAGTATTTT. J is TRBJ2-3 and V is TRBV18, with no clear D. CDR1 is KGHSH and CDR2 is LQKENI in the germline V gene. Between the trimmed V and J ends, which lost 2 bases and 6 bases, there was a span of 15 bases. The length of the CDR3 is 15 residues.

The CDR3 region has the DNA TGTGCCAGCAGGGACAAAAGCACAGATACGCAGTATTTT. Residues: CASRDKSTDTQYF. This rearrangement joins TRBV7-9 to TRBJ2-3; the D gene is possibly TRBD1 (5 bases). V was shortened by 6 bases and J by 0 bases, with 7 bases between the two germline ends. The CDR3 is 13 residues long. CDR1 is SEHNR and CDR2 is FQNEAQ in the germline V gene (reference sequence).

The chain couples TRBV4-1 to TRBJ1-1; a possible D gene is TRBD1 (5 bases). This CDR3 is built from 14 residues. Germline V lookup: CDR1 MGHRA, CDR2 YSYEKL. Trimming pared 3 bases from V and 1 base from J, leaving 9 bases between. The CDR3 DNA follows: TGCGCCAGCAGCCATGGAACAGGGAACACTGAAGCTTTCTTT. Amino acid sequence: CASSHGTGNTEAFF.

The chain couples TRBV7-3 to TRBJ2-5; 8 bases are a match to TRBD1. The CDR3 has 13 residues. The V gene's germline CDR1 is SGHTA and CDR2 FQGTGA. With 5 bases clipped from V and 4 bases from J, the junction kept 3 bases outside the gene matches. The CDR3 sequence is CASSPGQGETQYF. Here the CDR3 DNA reads TGTGCCAGCAGCCCTGGACAGGGAGAGACCCAGTACTTC.

This clone was counted a single time. The chain couples TRBV30 to TRBJ1-1; possible D gene TRBD1, 5 bases. Trimming cost V 0 bases and J 11 bases, with 13 bases left between them. Germline values: CDR1 GTSNPN, CDR2 SVGIG (reference sequence). The CDR3 sequence is 12 residues long. The CDR3 nucleotides are TGTGCCTGGAGTGTTCAGGGCATTGGGGCTTTCTTT. Translating it yields CAWSVQGIGAFF.

The chain carries TRBV7-9 and TRBJ1-1, with no clear D. CDR3 length: 13 residues. V lost 1 base to trimming and J lost 11 bases, with 14 bases between them. Germline CDR1 is SEHNR and CDR2 is FQNEAQ (reference sequence). In DNA, the CDR3 is TGTGCCAGCAGCTTAGTGGATAAGGCCGAGGCTTTCTTT. Amino acid sequence: CASSLVDKAEAFF.

J is TRBJ2-2 and V is TRBV7-6; D uncertain. CDR1 and CDR2 (germline): SGHVS, FNYEAQ. CDR3 size: 16 residues. The V end lost 3 bases, the J end lost 2 bases, and 13 bases lay between the germline ends. The DNA of the CDR3 is TGTGCCAGCAGCTTCCTGTCCGACCCAAACACCGGGGAGCTGTTTTTT. Amino acid sequence: CASSFLSDPNTGELFF.

The chain recombines TRBV5-1 with TRBJ2-6; possible D gene TRBD2, 6 bases. Germline V CDR1 and CDR2: SGHRS, YFSETQ. The CDR3 loop spans 13 amino acids. V was trimmed by 4 bases and J by 7 bases, leaving 9 bases between them. CDR3 residues: CASSIGLANVLTF. The CDR3 nucleotides read TGCGCCAGCAGCATAGGACTAGCCAACGTCCTGACTTTC.

V usage is TRBV7-9 and J usage is TRBJ2-5; TRBD1 agrees at 10 bases. Germline CDR1 SEHNR, CDR2 FQNEAQ (reference sequence). Trimming took 5 bases from V and 2 from J; bases not matched to a gene: 5. This CDR3 is 15 amino acids long. The CDR3 sequence is CASSPLDRGQETQYF. Written as DNA, the CDR3 is TGTGCCAGCAGCCCTCTGGACAGGGGGCAAGAGACCCAGTACTTC. Using reference TRBV7-9 and TRBJ2-5 for the parts outside the CDR3, the full variable domain is DTGVSQNPRHKITKRGQNVTFRCDPISEHNRLYWYRQTLGQGPEFLTYFQNEAQLEKSRLLSDRFSAERPKGSFSTLEIQRTEQGDSAMYLCASSPLDRGQETQYFGPGTRLLVL.

Here the CDR3 reads CASSLDGGPYGYTF. In DNA form, the CDR3 reads TGTGCCAGCAGCTTAGATGGCGGTCCCTATGGCTACACCTTC. V is TRBV7-9 and J is TRBJ1-2; D gene uncertain. The V gene lost 1 base and the J gene lost 4 bases, with 10 bases spanning the gap. The CDR3 runs 14 residues. Germline CDR1 reads SEHNR; CDR2 reads FQNEAQ (reference sequence).

There are a few counts of this clone. The rearrangement joins TRBV7-6 to TRBJ2-5; D is uncertain. This CDR3 is 12 amino acids long. The V end was cut by 1 base, the J end by 4 bases, with 4 bases between. Germline CDR1 is SGHVS and CDR2 is FNYEAQ. CDR3 loop: CASSLGSETQYF. The CDR3 nucleotides read TGTGCCAGCAGCTTAGGTTCAGAGACCCAGTACTTC.

J is TRBJ1-4 and V is TRBV5-1; possible D gene TRBD1, 5 bases. The CDR3 runs 16 residues. Trimming left V 1 base short and J 3 bases short, with 13 bases between. Germline-derived CDR1 and CDR2 are SGHRS and YFSETQ. The CDR3 DNA is TGCGCCAGCAGCTTGAGTGTGGGGCGTCCTAATGAAAAACTGTTTTTT. Translated: CASSLSVGRPNEKLFF.

This clone occurred a few times. The rearrangement uses TRBV27 and TRBJ2-1, with D possibly TRBD1 on 5 matching bases. The CDR3 has 15 residues. Germline loops: CDR1 MNHEY, CDR2 SMNVEV (reference sequence). V was cut by 6 bases and J by 0 bases, with 12 bases left in between. Here the CDR3 reads CASRPQVLSYNEQFF. The CDR3 coding sequence is TGTGCCAGCAGGCCACAGGTGCTCTCCTACAATGAGCAGTTCTTC.

The chain employs TRBV7-8 and TRBJ1-1; maybe TRBD1 (6 bases). Trimming left V 4 bases short and J 5 bases short, with 8 bases between. Germline CDR1 reads SGHVS; CDR2 reads FQNEAQ. The CDR3 totals 12 residues. The CDR3 is CASSSTGTEAFF. DNA of the CDR3: TGTGCCAGCAGCTCTACAGGGACTGAAGCTTTCTTT. The full variable domain, completed using reference TRBV7-8 and TRBJ1-1, is GAGVSQSPRYKVAKRGQDVALRCDPISGHVSLFWYQQALGQGPEFLTYFQNEAQLDKSGLPSDRFFAERPEGSVSTLKIQRTQQEDSAVYLCASSSTGTEAFFGQGTRLTVV.

The J gene is TRBJ1-1, the V gene TRBV2; the match to TRBD1 covers 9 bases. Losses at the gene ends were 7 bases for V and 8 bases for J; bases not matched to a gene: 5. The CDR3 spans 12 residues. From germline, CDR1 is SNHLY and CDR2 FYNNEI. The CDR3 sequence: CASKGTGIEAFF. The CDR3 nucleotides are TGTGCCAGCAAGGGGACAGGGATCGAAGCTTTCTTT.

The CDR3 DNA reads as TGCAGCGTGGCTCAGGGGGTGGGCACAGATACGCAGTATTTT. As protein: CSVAQGVGTDTQYF. The chain combines TRBV29-1 with TRBJ2-3; TRBD1 aligns across 7 bases. CDR3 length equals 14 residues. V lost 6 bases, J lost 1 base, and 7 bases stayed unmatched. Germline loops: CDR1 SQVTM, CDR2 ANQGSEA.

V gene TRBV6-5 combines with J gene TRBJ2-7, with D hard to call. Trimming left V 2 bases short and J 3 bases short, with 17 bases between. Germline lookup yields CDR1 MNHEY and CDR2 SVGAGI. CDR3 length equals 16 residues. The CDR3: CASSYLVNSRYYEQYF. In nucleotides, the CDR3 is TGTGCCAGCAGTTACCTGGTGAACAGTCGATACTACGAGCAGTACTTC.

This clone was recorded a few times. The rearrangement links TRBV19 to TRBJ2-7, with TRBD2 matching 9 bases. The CDR3 consists of 15 residues. Germline V lookup: CDR1 LNHDA, CDR2 SQIVND (reference sequence). J lost 3 bases, V lost 5 bases, and 8 bases had no gene match. The chain's CDR3 is CASSPAAGGLYEQYF. The CDR3 DNA reads as TGTGCCAGTAGTCCCGCCGCGGGAGGGCTCTACGAGCAGTACTTC. The entire variable domain, with the rest obtained from reference TRBV19 and TRBJ2-7, is as follows: DGGITQSPKYLFRKEGQNVTLSCEQNLNHDAMYWYRQDPGQGLRLIYYSQIVNDFQKGDIAEGYSVSREKKESFPLTVTSAQKNPTAFYLCASSPAAGGLYEQYFGPGTRLTVT.

The chain carries TRBV28 and TRBJ2-7, with D unresolved. The CDR3 totals 16 residues. Between the trimmed V and J ends, which lost 3 bases and 0 bases, there was a span of 15 bases. Germline CDR1 reads MDHEN; CDR2 reads SYDVKM. CDR3 in amino acids: CASSFEIRVLSYEQYF. Written as DNA, the CDR3 is TGTGCCAGCAGTTTCGAAATTAGAGTTCTCTCCTACGAGCAGTACTTC.

The rearrangement joins TRBV5-1 to TRBJ2-5; 7 positions agree with TRBD1. The ends lost 0 bases at V and 4 bases at J; junction bases unmatched: 6. CDR1 and CDR2 from the germline V gene are SGHRS and YFSETQ. The CDR3 is 15 residues long. CDR3 sequence: CASSLADRSGETQYF. DNA of the CDR3: TGCGCCAGCAGCTTGGCGGACAGGTCGGGAGAGACCCAGTACTTC.

This clone was picked up a small number of times. The chain couples TRBV7-6 to TRBJ2-1; TRBD2 might be the D (5 bases). CDR1 is SGHVS and CDR2 is FNYEAQ in the germline V gene. The CDR3 runs to 15 residues. V dropped 2 bases and J dropped 0 bases, with 8 bases sitting between them. CDR3 region: CASSLLAGSYNEQFF. The CDR3 bases are TGTGCCAGCAGCTTACTGGCGGGCTCCTACAATGAGCAGTTCTTC.

V and J are TRBV28 and TRBJ2-6; D may be TRBD1 (5 bases). This CDR3 region has 14 residues. Trimming took off 9 bases at V and 0 bases at J, with 9 bases between the two ends. Germline V gene lookup returns CDR1 MDHEN and CDR2 SYDVKM. The CDR3 spells CASQGVSGANVLTF. In DNA form, the CDR3 reads TGTGCCAGTCAGGGTGTCTCTGGGGCCAACGTCCTGACTTTC.

V and J are TRBV5-1 and TRBJ1-1; TRBD1 might be the D (6 bases). The germline V gene encodes CDR1 SGHRS and CDR2 YFSETQ. This CDR3 region has 16 residues. V gave up 4 bases and J gave up 1 base, with 17 bases separating them. Written as DNA, the CDR3 is TGCGCCAGCAGCGCCGGGACACAGACAGGGAACACTGAAGCTTTCTTT. This codes for CASSAGTQTGNTEAFF.

The chain employs TRBV9 and TRBJ1-2; a possible D gene is TRBD1 (6 bases). Germline CDR1 reads SGDLS; CDR2 reads YYNGEE. CDR3 length equals 15 residues. V was pared by 3 bases and J by 3 bases, with 15 bases between. The CDR3 DNA reads as TGTGCCAGCAGCGCTCCGGCAGGGGTCGACTATGGCTACACCTTC. Translated: CASSAPAGVDYGYTF.

J is TRBJ2-7 and V is TRBV4-1, with no clear D. This CDR3 is 16 amino acids long. Germline CDR1 is MGHRA and CDR2 is YSYEKL. V was shortened by 1 base and J by 1 base, with 14 bases between the two germline ends. The CDR3 here is CASSQAPKGMSYEQYF. The DNA for the CDR3 is TGCGCCAGCAGCCAAGCCCCGAAAGGGATGTCCTACGAGCAGTACTTC.